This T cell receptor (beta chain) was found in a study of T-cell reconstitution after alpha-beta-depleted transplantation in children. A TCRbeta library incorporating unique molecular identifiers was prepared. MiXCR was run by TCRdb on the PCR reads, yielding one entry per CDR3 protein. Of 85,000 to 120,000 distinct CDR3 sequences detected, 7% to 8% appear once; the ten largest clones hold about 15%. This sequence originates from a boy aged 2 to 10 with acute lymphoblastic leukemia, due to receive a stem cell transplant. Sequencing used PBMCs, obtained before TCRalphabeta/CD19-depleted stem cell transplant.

CDR3: CASSVNQGAHGYTF. CDR3 in DNA: TGTGCCAGCAGCGTCAATCAGGGGGCGCATGGCTACACCTTC. The V and J genes are TRBV9 and TRBJ1-2; 8 nucleotides match TRBD1. With 2 bases clipped from V and 6 bases from J, the junction kept 6 bases outside the gene matches. The CDR3 is 14 residues long. CDR1 SGDLS and CDR2 YYNGEE come from the germline V gene. The full variable domain, in which reference TRBV9 and TRBJ1-2 provide the parts outside the CDR3, is DSGVTQTPKHLITATGQRVTLRCSPRSGDLSVYWYQQSLDQGLQFLIQYYNGEERAKGNILERFSAQQFPDLHSELNLSSLELGDSALYFCASSVNQGAHGYTFGSGTRLTVV.